The rows below give T cell receptor beta chains drawn from one sample of a study of OX40 agonist ivuxolimab in advanced cancers. Repertoires were generated with immunoSEQ multiplex PCR, while TCRdb's copy carries only in-frame clones and drops some. The data contain roughly 100,000 clones, 90% to 95% of them seen just once; the ten biggest clones take up around 0.25%. The input for sequencing was CD4+ or CD8+ T cells sorted from blood, taken in a trial of the OX40 agonist ivuxolimab. The receptor source for this set is an adult with an advanced solid tumor such as melanoma, head and neck, liver or kidney cancer. CDR3s include the opening cysteine and the closing phenylalanine or tryptophan. A D gene is named only where the DNA matches it firmly. Some rows mark clone size as missing; the rest say once, few, many or name a class of expanded clone.

>13|TRBV7-2|NA|NA|TRBJ1-5
CASSPRPNQPQHF
TGTGCCAGCAGCCCCCGACCTAATCAGCCCCAGCATTTT
>13|TRBV6-5|NA|NA|TRBJ1-1
CASSNRWDTEAFF
TGTGCCAGCAGTAACCGTTGGGACACTGAAGCTTTCTTT
>14|TRBV6-5|NA|NA|TRBJ1-5
CASSYGEFNQPQHF
TGTGCCAGCAGTTATGGGGAATTCAATCAGCCCCAGCATTTT
>16|TRBV18|NA|TRBD1|TRBJ1-3
CASSPQGATSGNTIYF
TGTGCCAGCTCACCCCAGGGGGCTACGTCTGGAAACACCATATATTTT
>18|TRBV28|NA|TRBD1|TRBJ2-6
CASSSPLRDRGSANVLTF
TGTGCCAGCAGTTCACCGCTCCGGGACAGGGGAAGTGCCAACGTCCTGACTTTC
>12|TRBV2|NA|NA|TRBJ2-3
CASSDLTDTQYF
TGTGCCAGCAGTGATTTAACAGATACGCAGTATTTT
>14|TRBV11-1|NA|NA|TRBJ1-5
CASSVAPSGQPQHF
TGTGCCAGCAGCGTCGCCCCCTCAGGTCAGCCCCAGCATTTT
>16|TRBV18|NA|NA|TRBJ2-6
CASSPLGGGGANVLTF
TGTGCCAGCTCCCCCCTCGGCGGAGGCGGGGCCAACGTCCTGACTTTC
>12|TRBV6-1|NA|NA|TRBJ2-1
CASNGGPGEQFF
TGTGCCAGCAACGGAGGGCCAGGTGAGCAGTTCTTC
>12|TRBV19|NA|NA|TRBJ1-2
CASSIETSGYTF
TGTGCCAGTAGTATAGAAACGTCTGGCTACACCTTC
>14|TRBV4-1|NA|NA|TRBJ2-2
CASSQGERTGELFF
TGCGCCAGCAGCCAAGGGGAGCGCACCGGGGAGCTGTTTTTT
>15|TRBV9|NA|NA|TRBJ2-3
CASSVSPLGEDTQYF
TGTGCCAGCAGCGTATCTCCCTTAGGGGAAGATACGCAGTATTTT
>13|TRBV7-7|NA|NA|TRBJ2-1
CASSLGYFNEQFF
TGTGCTAGCAGCTTAGGTTATTTCAATGAGCAGTTCTTC
>11|TRBV20-1|few|NA|TRBJ2-7
CSASSSYEQYF
TGCAGTGCTAGTTCCTCCTACGAGCAGTACTTC
>12|TRBV5-4|NA|NA|TRBJ2-3
CASSSTADTQYF
TGTGCCAGCAGCTCGACGGCAGATACGCAGTATTTT
>23|TRBV14|NA|NA|TRBJ1-5
CASSQGRRASLPAPGYSNQPQHF
TGTGCCAGCAGCCAAGGGAGGAGAGCCTCGTTGCCTGCCCCGGGTTATAGCAATCAGCCCCAGCATTTT
>15|TRBV4-2|NA|NA|TRBJ2-3
CASSQPGASTDTQYF
TGTGCCAGCAGCCAACCAGGGGCGAGCACAGATACGCAGTATTTT
>13|TRBV11-3|NA|NA|TRBJ1-2
CASSLVYAGGYTF
TGTGCCAGCAGCTTAGTATATGCAGGCGGCTACACCTTC
>14|TRBV6-5|NA|NA|TRBJ1-5
CASSLGGSRGPQHF
TGTGCCAGCAGTCTAGGGGGTTCTAGGGGACCCCAGCATTTT
>16|TRBV11-1|once|TRBD1|TRBJ1-1
CASSSINRGMNTEAFF
TGTGCCAGCAGCTCGATTAACAGGGGTATGAACACTGAAGCTTTCTTT
>15|TRBV7-9|NA|NA|TRBJ1-6
CASSAQESYNSPLHF
TGTGCCAGCAGCGCGCAGGAATCCTATAATTCACCCCTCCACTTT
>14|TRBV5-6|NA|NA|TRBJ1-6
CASSGSTHNSPLHF
TGTGCCAGCAGCGGATCGACGCATAATTCACCCCTCCACTTT
>14|TRBV7-2|NA|NA|TRBJ2-2
CASSQQRNTGELFF
TGTGCCAGCAGCCAACAGAGGAACACCGGGGAGCTGTTTTTT
>17|TRBV5-5|NA|NA|TRBJ1-6
CASSLAGSSNYNSPLHF
TGTGCCAGCAGCTTGGCCGGGTCGAGCAACTATAATTCACCCCTCCACTTT
>16|TRBV5-1|NA|NA|TRBJ2-7
CASSPTRGQMYYEQYF
TGCGCCAGCAGCCCAACACGAGGACAGATGTACTACGAGCAGTACTTC
>15|TRBV7-9|NA|TRBD1|TRBJ1-5
CASSLSQGANQPQHF
TGTGCCAGCAGCTTATCTCAGGGGGCCAACCAGCCCCAGCATTTT
>15|TRBV5-1|NA|NA|TRBJ2-1
CASRGFLSSYNEQFF
TGCGCCAGCAGGGGTTTCCTTAGCTCCTACAATGAGCAGTTCTTC
>17|TRBV5-4|once|TRBD1|TRBJ1-2
CASSSVGQGRSNYGYTF
TGTGCCAGCAGCTCGGTAGGACAGGGGCGATCTAACTATGGCTACACCTTC
>16|TRBV6-6|NA|NA|TRBJ2-5
CASSYPRGRGDVTQYF
TGTGCCAGCAGTTACCCCAGGGGGCGGGGGGATGTGACCCAGTACTTC
>15|TRBV30|NA|NA|TRBJ1-1
CAWSVREGGRTEAFF
TGTGCCTGGAGTGTACGGGAGGGCGGTCGAACTGAAGCTTTCTTT
>13|TRBV18|once|TRBD2|TRBJ2-1
CASSSGMNNEQFF
TGTGCCAGCTCTAGCGGGATGAACAATGAGCAGTTCTTC
>16|TRBV2|once|NA|TRBJ2-7
CASSEVARPTGHEQYF
TGTGCCAGCAGTGAAGTGGCCAGGCCTACGGGGCACGAGCAGTACTTC
>14|TRBV13|NA|NA|TRBJ2-3
CASSFREGTDTQYF
TGTGCCAGCAGCTTCCGAGAAGGCACAGATACGCAGTATTTT
>14|TRBV5-3|NA|NA|TRBJ1-5
CARSLAGWGQPQHF
TGTGCCAGAAGCTTGGCCGGTTGGGGCCAGCCCCAGCATTTT
>15|TRBV6-6|once|NA|TRBJ1-4
CASSPNRVGGEKLFF
TGTGCCAGCAGTCCTAACAGGGTAGGAGGTGAAAAACTGTTTTTT
>13|TRBV6-5|NA|NA|TRBJ1-5
CASSYRADQPQHF
TGTGCCAGCAGTTACCGAGCAGATCAGCCCCAGCATTTT
>14|TRBV6-1|NA|NA|TRBJ2-1
CASSEARTYNEQFF
TGTGCCAGCAGTGAAGCGAGGACATACAATGAGCAGTTCTTC
>14|TRBV5-1|NA|TRBD1|TRBJ1-1
CASSFSAGGTEAFF
TGCGCCAGCAGCTTTTCAGCAGGGGGCACTGAAGCTTTCTTT
>14|TRBV19|NA|NA|TRBJ1-2
CASRYTGWDYGYTF
TGTGCCAGTAGATATACGGGGTGGGACTATGGCTACACCTTC
>15|TRBV6-5|NA|TRBD2|TRBJ2-1
CASSSGTSGRLEQFF
TGTGCCAGCAGTTCCGGGACTAGCGGGAGGTTAGAGCAGTTCTTC
>14|TRBV9|NA|NA|TRBJ1-5
CASSVGGGNQPQHF
TGTGCCAGCAGCGTGGGGGGGGGCAATCAGCCCCAGCATTTT
>13|TRBV15|NA|NA|TRBJ2-3
CATSRNSGDTQYF
TGTGCCACCAGCAGGAATAGCGGAGATACGCAGTATTTT
>15|TRBV5-4|NA|TRBD1|TRBJ2-5
CASSSAQGATETQYF
TGTGCCAGCAGCTCCGCACAGGGGGCTACGGAGACCCAGTACTTC
>20|TRBV4-1|once|TRBD2|TRBJ2-1
CASSQDRLGGSSHPYNEQFF
TGCGCCAGCAGCCAAGATAGGTTGGGCGGGAGTTCCCACCCCTACAATGAGCAGTTCTTC
>15|TRBV4-1|NA|NA|TRBJ1-4
CASSQVPVANEKLFF
TGCGCCAGCAGCCAGGTTCCGGTAGCTAATGAAAAACTGTTTTTT
>13|TRBV4-1|NA|NA|TRBJ2-7
CASSLWSSYEQYF
TGCGCCAGCAGCCTCTGGTCCTCCTACGAGCAGTACTTC
>14|TRBV11-2|NA|NA|TRBJ2-3
CASSSNRGADTQYF
TGTGCCAGCAGCTCCAACCGAGGGGCAGATACGCAGTATTTT
>17|TRBV4-1|NA|TRBD2|TRBJ2-3
CASSLRLAGGYGDTQYF
TGCGCCAGCAGCCTTCGACTAGCGGGGGGATATGGGGATACGCAGTATTTT
>15|TRBV6-5|NA|TRBD1|TRBJ2-3
CASSFRGRQTDTQYF
TGTGCCAGCAGTTTCAGGGGGCGTCAGACAGATACGCAGTATTTT
>13|TRBV28|NA|TRBD1|TRBJ1-2
CASRRQGDQGYTF
TGTGCCAGCAGGAGACAGGGAGATCAGGGCTACACCTTC
>13|TRBV6-5|NA|NA|TRBJ1-2
CASTRDVESGYTF
TGTGCCAGCACGCGGGACGTCGAATCTGGCTACACCTTC
>14|TRBV9|NA|TRBD1|TRBJ1-2
CASSVGQGNYGYTF
TGTGCCAGCAGCGTAGGACAGGGGAACTATGGCTACACCTTC
>15|TRBV18|NA|NA|TRBJ2-3
CASSPLAGSTDTQYF
TGTGCCAGCTCACCACTTGCGGGGAGCACAGATACGCAGTATTTT
>16|TRBV14|NA|TRBD2|TRBJ2-1
CASSAYPGGSYNEQFF
TGTGCCAGCAGCGCCTACCCGGGAGGCTCCTACAATGAGCAGTTCTTC
>15|TRBV5-1|NA|NA|TRBJ2-1
CASSLMAGSRNEQFF
TGCGCCAGCAGCTTGATGGCAGGGTCCCGCAATGAGCAGTTCTTC
>17|TRBV30|NA|NA|TRBJ1-5
CAWSQGQGSLSNQPQHF
TGTGCCTGGAGTCAGGGCCAGGGGTCCCTTAGCAATCAGCCCCAGCATTTT
>14|TRBV6-4|NA|NA|TRBJ2-5
CASRETGKTETQYF
TGTGCCAGCAGAGAGACAGGTAAAACGGAGACCCAGTACTTC